This T cell receptor beta chain comes out of a study of cytomegalovirus exposure and HLA in healthy donors. Primers: 60 Vbeta forward and 13 Jbeta reverse. Profiled with immunoSEQ multiplex PCR; TCRdb holds only in-frame clones, not every one. The data contain around 180,000 clones, roughly 83% of them singletons. Study conclusions and caveats: In a later analysis, across HLA loci, associated TCR counts were highest for DRB1, lowest for HLA-C. The records held CMV serostatus as the only immune exposure information.

Worth noting for this clone: The antigen remains undetermined.

The CDR3 has 15 residues. The V end was cut by 4 bases, the J end by 2 bases, with 15 bases between. Germline lookup yields CDR1 SGHRS and CDR2 YFSETQ. The specimen sequenced was PBMCs. This receptor was identified in a woman in her 50s in good health and CMV-seronegative. V and J are TRBV5-1 and TRBJ1-2; D may be TRBD1 (5 bases). The CDR3 DNA reads TGCGCCAGCAGCCGGGAGGGGTCGCCCAACTATGGCTACACCTTC. Residues: CASSREGSPNYGYTF.